The entry below describes one TCR beta chain. This clone was observed a handful of times. Which antigen it targets is not known. At one boundary the junction diverges from the germline segment, which might be a read error. This sample was included in a study of metastatic and nonmetastatic thyroid tumors (dated by TCRdb to 2020 to 2022). With regard to the full study: The researchers compared repertoires between peripheral blood samples and tumor or nodule tissue samples from patients with malignant or benign thyroid disease.

No patient had received any treatment before thyroid surgery. Patient clinical samples collected from the early 2010s to the late 2010s were retrospectively analysed using T-cell receptor beta sequencing. Taken from cysteine to phenylalanine, the CDR3 has 14 residues. Of the read, only the CDR3 DNA is kept; its 42 bases are in frame from base 1. The germline V gene gives CDR1 as MNHEY and CDR2 as SVGEGT. Library preparation was by PCR. The sequencer was an Illumina HiSeq 4000. The TCR beta-chain CDR3 region of each patient was profiled by high-throughput sequencing. Processing in the source paper ran as follows. CDR3 differences across clinicopathological groups were used to build a classifier for discriminating distant-metastatic papillary thyroid cancer patients. To measure repertoire diversity the researchers used the Shannon index, while the Morisita-Horn index served to gauge how similar the tumor and blood repertoires were. TCRdb reworked the public reads: Q25 trimming with fastp, MiXCR clone assembly, productive beta chains retained. TCRdb, not the authors, supplied the V and J calls. The table for this sample lists roughly 15,000 clones; roughly 24% of them were counted only once. The ten largest account for 8.4% of the sample.

Overall results and qualifications from the work: TCR beta diversity was reported as significantly higher in malignant tumors than in benign nodules, in both blood and tumor samples.

This receptor was taken from a female donor with papillary thyroid cancer or a benign thyroid nodule (not recorded which). Some clones in this sample may be carry-over from other donors' samples. The sample was tumor tissue. The chain employs TRBV6-2 or TRBV6-3 and TRBJ1-5, and 9 junctional nucleotides match TRBD1. The CDR3 protein sequence reads: CASNYRGRRQPQHF. In nucleotides, the sequence is TGTGCCAGCAATTACAGGGGGCGAAGACAGCCCCAGCATTTT.